Only a few counts were recorded for the clone carrying this T cell receptor beta chain. Each diagnosis was grounded in clinical symptoms, serum thyroxine and TRAb, thyroid ultrasound, and orbital computed tomography. Germline trimming cut 5 bases from V and 2 bases from J; bases unmatched to any gene: 10. CDR3 size: 16 residues. In germline, CDR1 is SQVTM, CDR2 ANQGSEA. The source material, RNA transcripts, was used to amplify TCR beta CDR3 regions. In the first-round RT-PCR of the TCR CDR3, the HTBI primer set was used. One entry per CDR3 protein results from TCRdb running MiXCR on the multiplex PCR reads. Among around 340,000 distinct CDR3 sequences listed, more than 11% were seen once. The data derive from a study of T cells in Graves' hyperthyroidism and ophthalmopathy.

The chain couples TRBV29-1 to TRBJ2-5, with 11 bases lining up with TRBD2. Sequenced input: blood. The clonotype was recovered from a woman aged 30 to 39 with Graves' hyperthyroidism. CDR3 loop: CSVKQRLAGYQETQYF. In DNA form, the CDR3 reads TGCAGCGTTAAACAGAGACTAGCGGGGTATCAAGAGACCCAGTACTTC.